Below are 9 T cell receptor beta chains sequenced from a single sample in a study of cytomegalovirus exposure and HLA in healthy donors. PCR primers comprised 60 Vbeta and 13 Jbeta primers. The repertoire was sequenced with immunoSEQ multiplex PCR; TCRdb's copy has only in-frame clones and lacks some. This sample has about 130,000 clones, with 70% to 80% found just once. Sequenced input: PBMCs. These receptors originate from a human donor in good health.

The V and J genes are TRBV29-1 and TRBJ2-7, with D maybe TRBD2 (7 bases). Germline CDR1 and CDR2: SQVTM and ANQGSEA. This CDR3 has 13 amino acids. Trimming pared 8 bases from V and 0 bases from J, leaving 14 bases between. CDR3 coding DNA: TGCAGCTCCATAGGGGGGGACTCCTACGAGCAGTACTTC. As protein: CSSIGGDSYEQYF.

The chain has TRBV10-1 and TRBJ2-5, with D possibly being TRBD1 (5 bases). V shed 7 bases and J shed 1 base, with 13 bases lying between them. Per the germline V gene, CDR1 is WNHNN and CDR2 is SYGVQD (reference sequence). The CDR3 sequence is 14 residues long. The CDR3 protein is CASKLTETQETQYF. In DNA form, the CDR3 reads TGCGCCAGCAAATTGACAGAGACCCAAGAGACCCAGTACTTC.

The CDR3 sequence: CASSRTGGNQPQHF. The DNA of the CDR3 is TGTGCCAGCTCCCGGACAGGGGGGAATCAGCCCCAGCATTTT. This chain connects TRBV18 to TRBJ1-5; 10 bases match TRBD1. V was clipped by 6 bases and J by 4 bases; unmatched bases: 3. This CDR3 has 14 amino acids. Germline V lookup: CDR1 KGHSH, CDR2 LQKENI.

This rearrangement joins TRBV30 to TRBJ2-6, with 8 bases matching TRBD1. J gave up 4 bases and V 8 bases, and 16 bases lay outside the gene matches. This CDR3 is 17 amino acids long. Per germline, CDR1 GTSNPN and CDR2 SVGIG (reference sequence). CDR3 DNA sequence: TGTGCCCTGAAACGGGACAGGTGGGCGGGAGGGGCCAACGTCCTGACTTTC. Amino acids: CALKRDRWAGGANVLTF.

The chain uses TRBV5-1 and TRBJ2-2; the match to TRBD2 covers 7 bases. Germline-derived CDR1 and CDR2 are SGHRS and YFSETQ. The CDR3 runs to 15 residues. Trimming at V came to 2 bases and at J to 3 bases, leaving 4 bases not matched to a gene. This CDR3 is CASSLEGGDTGELFF. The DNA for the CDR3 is TGCGCCAGCAGCTTAGAGGGAGGGGACACCGGGGAGCTGTTTTTT.

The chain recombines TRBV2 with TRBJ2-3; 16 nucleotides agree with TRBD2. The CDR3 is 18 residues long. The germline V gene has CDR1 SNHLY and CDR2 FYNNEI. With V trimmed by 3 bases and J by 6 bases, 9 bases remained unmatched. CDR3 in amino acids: CASSDVPGLAGGPDTQYF. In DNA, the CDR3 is TGTGCCAGCAGTGACGTCCCGGGACTAGCGGGGGGGCCTGATACGCAGTATTTT.

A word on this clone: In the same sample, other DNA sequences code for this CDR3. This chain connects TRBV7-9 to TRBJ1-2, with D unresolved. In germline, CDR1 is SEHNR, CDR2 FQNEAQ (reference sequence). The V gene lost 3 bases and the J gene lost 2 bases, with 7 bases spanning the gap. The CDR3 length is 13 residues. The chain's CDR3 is CASSFPGNYGYTF. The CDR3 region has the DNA TGTGCCAGCAGCTTTCCCGGGAACTATGGCTACACCTTC. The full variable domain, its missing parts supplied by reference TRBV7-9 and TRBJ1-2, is DTGVSQNPRHKITKRGQNVTFRCDPISEHNRLYWYRQTLGQGPEFLTYFQNEAQLEKSRLLSDRFSAERPKGSFSTLEIQRTEQGDSAMYLCASSFPGNYGYTFGSGTRLTVV.

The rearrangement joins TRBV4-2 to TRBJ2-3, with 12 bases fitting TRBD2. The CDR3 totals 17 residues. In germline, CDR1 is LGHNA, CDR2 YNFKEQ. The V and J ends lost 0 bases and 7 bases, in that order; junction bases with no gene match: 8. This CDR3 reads CASSQDSRLAGGYTQYF. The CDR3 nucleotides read TGTGCCAGCAGCCAAGACTCGCGGCTAGCGGGAGGGTATACGCAGTATTTT.

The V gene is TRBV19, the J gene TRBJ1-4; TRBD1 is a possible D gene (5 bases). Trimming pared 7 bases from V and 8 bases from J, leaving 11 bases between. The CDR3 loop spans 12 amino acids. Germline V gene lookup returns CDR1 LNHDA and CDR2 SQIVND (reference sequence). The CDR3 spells CASIRVGEKLFF. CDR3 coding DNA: TGTGCCAGTATCAGGGTGGGGGAAAAACTGTTTTTT.